The clone carrying this TCR beta chain was detected only once. No antigen is known for it. This entry belongs to a study of shared clonotypes between healthy human individuals. Study-wide context: Researchers assigned three CD4 naive, three CD4 memory, two CD8 naive and one CD8 memory plate to each donor. Study outcomes and limitations: Non-shared clonotypes had lower generation probabilities than those shared by all four donors.

This was a deep-level run. Sequenced by immunoSEQ multiplex PCR; TCRdb stores in-frame clones only, minus some. The repertoire has about 2.4 million clones, more than 85% of them found once; the top ten carry around 0.37%. The donors were adults (healthy and HIV-negative) with no recent acute infections or vaccinations. With V trimmed by 5 bases and J by 13 bases, 8 bases remained unmatched. The germline CDR1 and CDR2 sequences are SGHTA and FQGNSA. The CDR3 extends over 14 amino acids. The chain carries TRBV7-2 and TRBJ1-6; 10 nucleotides line up with TRBD1. The material sequenced was naive CD4+ T cells from PBMCs. Subset given: CD45RA+ positively selected. The receptor comes from a man younger than 35 in good health. Some clones in this sample may be carry-over from other donors' samples. The chain's CDR3 is CASSPGTGVLPLHF. The CDR3 DNA sequence: TGTGCCAGCAGCCCCGGGACAGGGGTTCTCCCCCTCCACTTT.